The subject of this entry is one T cell receptor beta chain. Its cognate antigen has yet to be identified. No much larger clone exists at a distance of one base, and base qualities are not known. Other DNA sequences from this sample encode an identical CDR3 as well. Each collaborating institution followed its own protocols to collect whole blood in K2EDTA tubes. For TCRbeta analysis, collaborator samples were shipped as frozen whole blood, as isolated PBMCs, or as DNA extracted from either sample type. This entry comes from a study of blood T cell repertoires in COVID-19 (dated by TCRdb to the early 2020s). Looking at the study overall: Samples covering the acute and convalescent phases of COVID-19 were provided by collaborators in the United States, Italy and Spain. Where HLA class I and class II types were available, the types were taken from metadata supplied by the sample provider, not from assay-based typing. The repertoires were released in a freely available public database meant as a resource for research on the immune response to SARS-CoV-2. Samples came from the ongoing ImmuneRACE study (first 160 participants) plus 1,254 subjects from 6 global collaborators. The prospective study material was composed of cDNA or gDNA derived from T cells, B-cell-depleted T cells, or PBMCs. The dataset comprised deeply sampled blood TCRbeta repertoires from subjects exposed to, actively infected with, or recovered from COVID-19. A de-identified subject ID, COVID-19 status, age in years and sex were almost always included in the sample metadata. Paper-wide results and their limitations: Clinical and demographic metadata were provided uncurated, with the amount varying by source and participant.

The CDR3 runs 13 residues from the cysteine to the phenylalanine. The CDR3 DNA has 39 bases and is translated from base 1. CDR1 is given as SGHRS and CDR2 as YFSETQ, both from the germline V gene. The V and J ends are trimmed by 0 bases and 6 bases, leaving 4 bases between them. TCRbeta CDR3 regions were amplified from genomic DNA using the immunoSEQ Assay, a bias-controlled multiplex PCR. The original methods were these. Within the assay, amplification of reference gene primers was used to estimate how many nucleated cells each sample contained. To quantify the absolute abundance of each unique TCRbeta CDR3 rearrangement, sequence reads were collapsed and filtered. Productive Simpson clonality was computed per sample as the square root of Simpson's diversity index over productive rearrangements. TCRdb re-hosts the immuneACCESS table, in-frame sequences only. Its copies lack some clones; in the studies checked, an unresolved V gene accounts for under half of them, and the cause for the rest is not known. The V and J calls and clone size are taken from that table; D and trimming were inferred from the DNA. This sample has about 180,000 clones in its table, and around 89% of those were observed once. The ten most abundant clones make up roughly 4.2% of the sample.

The source material was peripheral blood. This receptor was obtained from a woman aged 30 to 39 with acute or convalescent COVID-19. The rearrangement joined TRBV5-1 to TRBJ1-6; the D gene identity is not certain. The nucleotides are TGCGCCAGCAGCTTGGGCGGTAATTCACCCCTCCACTTT. It translates to CASSLGGNSPLHF.